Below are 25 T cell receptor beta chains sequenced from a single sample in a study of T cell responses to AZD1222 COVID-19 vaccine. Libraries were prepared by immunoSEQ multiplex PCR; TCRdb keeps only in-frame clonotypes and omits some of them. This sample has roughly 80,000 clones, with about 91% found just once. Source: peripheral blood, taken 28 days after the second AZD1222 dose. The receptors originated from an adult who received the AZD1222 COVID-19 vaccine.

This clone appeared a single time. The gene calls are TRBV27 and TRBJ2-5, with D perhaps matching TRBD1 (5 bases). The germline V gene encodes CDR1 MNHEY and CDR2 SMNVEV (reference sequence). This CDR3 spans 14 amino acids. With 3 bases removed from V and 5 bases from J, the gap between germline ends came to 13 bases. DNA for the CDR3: TGTGCCAGCAGTTTTACCGCAGGGCGGGAGACCCAGTACTTC. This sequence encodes CASSFTAGRETQYF.

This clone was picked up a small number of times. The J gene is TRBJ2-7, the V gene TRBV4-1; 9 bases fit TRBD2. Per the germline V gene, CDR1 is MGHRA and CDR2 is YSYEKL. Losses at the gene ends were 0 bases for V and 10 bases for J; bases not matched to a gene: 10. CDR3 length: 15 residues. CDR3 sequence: CASSQDVGLAGAQYF. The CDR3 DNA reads TGCGCCAGCAGCCAAGATGTGGGACTAGCAGGTGCACAGTACTTC.

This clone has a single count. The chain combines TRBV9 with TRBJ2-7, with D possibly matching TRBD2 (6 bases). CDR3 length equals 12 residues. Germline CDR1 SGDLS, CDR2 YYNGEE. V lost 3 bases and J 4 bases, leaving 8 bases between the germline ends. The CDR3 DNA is TGTGCCAGCAGCGCGGAGGGGTACGAGCAGTACTTC. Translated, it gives CASSAEGYEQYF.

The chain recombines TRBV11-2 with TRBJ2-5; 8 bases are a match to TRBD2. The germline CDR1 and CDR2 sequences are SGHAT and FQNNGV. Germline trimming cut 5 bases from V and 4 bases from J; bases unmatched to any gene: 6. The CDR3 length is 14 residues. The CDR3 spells CASSRTSTAETQYF. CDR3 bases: TGTGCCAGCAGCCGGACTAGCACTGCAGAGACCCAGTACTTC.

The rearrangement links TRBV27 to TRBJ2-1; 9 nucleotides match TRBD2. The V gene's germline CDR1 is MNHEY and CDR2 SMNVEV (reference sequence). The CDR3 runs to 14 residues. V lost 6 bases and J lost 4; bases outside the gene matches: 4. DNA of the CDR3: TGTGCCAGCAGGGTAGCGGGGGCATACAATGAGCAGTTCTTC. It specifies CASRVAGAYNEQFF.

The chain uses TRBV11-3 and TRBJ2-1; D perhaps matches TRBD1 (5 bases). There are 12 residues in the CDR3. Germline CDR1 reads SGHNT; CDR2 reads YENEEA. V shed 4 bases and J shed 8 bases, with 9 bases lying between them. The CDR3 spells CASSSQGYEQFF. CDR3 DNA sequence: TGTGCCAGCAGCTCTCAGGGTTATGAGCAGTTCTTC.

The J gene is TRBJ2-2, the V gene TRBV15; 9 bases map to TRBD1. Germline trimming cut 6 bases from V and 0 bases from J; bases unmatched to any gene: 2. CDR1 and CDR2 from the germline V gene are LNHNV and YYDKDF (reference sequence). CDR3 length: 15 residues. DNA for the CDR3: TGTGCCACCAGGAGACAGGGGGCGAACACCGGGGAGCTGTTTTTT. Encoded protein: CATRRQGANTGELFF.

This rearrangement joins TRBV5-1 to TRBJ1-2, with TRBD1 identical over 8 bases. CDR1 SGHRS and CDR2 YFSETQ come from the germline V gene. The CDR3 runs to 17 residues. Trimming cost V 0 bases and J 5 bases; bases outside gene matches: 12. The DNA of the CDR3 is TGCGCCAGCAGCTTGGCCGAAGACAGGGGACTAGGTTATGGCTACACCTTC. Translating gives CASSLAEDRGLGYGYTF.

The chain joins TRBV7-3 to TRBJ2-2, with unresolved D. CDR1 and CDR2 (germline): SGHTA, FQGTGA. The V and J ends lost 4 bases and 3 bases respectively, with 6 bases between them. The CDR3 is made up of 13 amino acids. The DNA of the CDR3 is TGTGCCAGCAGCTCAACAGACACCGGGGAGCTGTTTTTT. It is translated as CASSSTDTGELFF. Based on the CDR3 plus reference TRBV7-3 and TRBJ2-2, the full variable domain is GAGVSQTPSNKVTEKGKYVELRCDPISGHTALYWYRQSLGQGPEFLIYFQGTGAADDSGLPNDRFFAVRPEGSVSTLKIQRTERGDSAVYLCASSSTDTGELFFGEGSRLTVL.

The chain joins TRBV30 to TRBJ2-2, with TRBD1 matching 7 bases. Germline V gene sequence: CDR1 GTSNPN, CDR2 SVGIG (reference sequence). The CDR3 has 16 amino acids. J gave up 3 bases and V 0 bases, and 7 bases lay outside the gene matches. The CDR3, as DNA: TGTGCCTGGAGTGTAAGAGGGGGCAGGTACACCGGGGAGCTGTTTTTT. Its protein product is CAWSVRGGRYTGELFF.

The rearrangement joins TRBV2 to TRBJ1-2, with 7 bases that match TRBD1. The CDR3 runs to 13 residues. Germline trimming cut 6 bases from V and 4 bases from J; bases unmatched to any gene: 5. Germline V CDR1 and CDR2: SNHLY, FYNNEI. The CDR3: CASSVWDSYGYTF. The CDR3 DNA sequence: TGTGCCAGCAGCGTTTGGGACAGCTATGGCTACACCTTC. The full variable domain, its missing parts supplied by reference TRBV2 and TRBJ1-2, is EPEVTQTPSHQVTQMGQEVILRCVPISNHLYFYWYRQILGQKVEFLVSFYNNEISEKSEIFDDQFSVERPDGSNFTLKIRSTKLEDSAMYFCASSVWDSYGYTFGSGTRLTVV.

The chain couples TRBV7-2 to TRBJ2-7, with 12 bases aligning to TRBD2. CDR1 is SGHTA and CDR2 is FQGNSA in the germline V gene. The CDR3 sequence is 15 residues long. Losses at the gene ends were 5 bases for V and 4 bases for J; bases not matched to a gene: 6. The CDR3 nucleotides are TGTGCCAGCAGCAACGGACTAGCGGGATCGTACGAGCAGTACTTC. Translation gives CASSNGLAGSYEQYF.

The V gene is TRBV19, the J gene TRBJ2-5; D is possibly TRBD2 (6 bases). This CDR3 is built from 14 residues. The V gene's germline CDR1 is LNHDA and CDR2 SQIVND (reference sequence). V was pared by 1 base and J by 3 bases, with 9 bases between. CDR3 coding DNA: TGTGCCAGTAGTATAGTGGGCGGGGAAGAGACCCAGTACTTC. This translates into CASSIVGGEETQYF.

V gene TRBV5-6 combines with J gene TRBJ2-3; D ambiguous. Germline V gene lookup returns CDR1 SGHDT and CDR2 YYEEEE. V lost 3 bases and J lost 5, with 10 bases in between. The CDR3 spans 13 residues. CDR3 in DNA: TGTGCCAGCAGCTGGGGATCGGGAGATACGCAGTATTTT. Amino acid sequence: CASSWGSGDTQYF.

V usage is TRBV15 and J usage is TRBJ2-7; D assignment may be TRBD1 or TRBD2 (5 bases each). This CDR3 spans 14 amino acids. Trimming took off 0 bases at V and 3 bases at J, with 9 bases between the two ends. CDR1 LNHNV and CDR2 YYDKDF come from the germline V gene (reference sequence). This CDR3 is CATSRDRGRYEQYF. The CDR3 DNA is TGTGCCACCAGCAGAGATCGGGGACGCTACGAGCAGTACTTC.

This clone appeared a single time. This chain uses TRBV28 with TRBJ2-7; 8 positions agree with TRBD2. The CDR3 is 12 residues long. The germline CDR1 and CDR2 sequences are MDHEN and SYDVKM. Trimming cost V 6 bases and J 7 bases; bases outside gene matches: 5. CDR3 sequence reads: CASSRPGGEQYF. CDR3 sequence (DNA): TGTGCCAGCAGCAGGCCGGGGGGGGAGCAGTACTTC.

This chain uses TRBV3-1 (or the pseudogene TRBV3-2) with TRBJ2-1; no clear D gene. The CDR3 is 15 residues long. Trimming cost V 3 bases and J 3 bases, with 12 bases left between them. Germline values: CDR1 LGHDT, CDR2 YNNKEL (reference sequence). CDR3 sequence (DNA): TGTGCCAGCAGCCATGGAGAGGTGTACTACAATGAGCAGTTCTTC. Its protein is CASSHGEVYYNEQFF.

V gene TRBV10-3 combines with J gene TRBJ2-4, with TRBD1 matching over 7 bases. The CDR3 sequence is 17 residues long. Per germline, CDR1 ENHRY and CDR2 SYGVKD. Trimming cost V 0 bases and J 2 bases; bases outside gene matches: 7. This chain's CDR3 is CAISESTTGNSKNIQYF. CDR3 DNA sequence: TGTGCCATCAGTGAGTCCACGACAGGGAATTCCAAAAACATTCAGTACTTC.

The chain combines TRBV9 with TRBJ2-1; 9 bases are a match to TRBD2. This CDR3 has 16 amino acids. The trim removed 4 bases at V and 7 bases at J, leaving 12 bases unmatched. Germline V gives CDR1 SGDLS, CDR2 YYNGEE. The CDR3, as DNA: TGTGCCAGCAGCCCAGGGGGACTAGCAGGAGGGAATGAGCAGTTCTTC. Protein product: CASSPGGLAGGNEQFF.

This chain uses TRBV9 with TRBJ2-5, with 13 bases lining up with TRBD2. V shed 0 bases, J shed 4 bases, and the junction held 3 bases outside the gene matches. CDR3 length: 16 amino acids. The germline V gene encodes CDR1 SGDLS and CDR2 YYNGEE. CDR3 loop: CASSVGGLAGLETQYF. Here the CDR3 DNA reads TGTGCCAGCAGCGTAGGGGGACTAGCGGGATTAGAGACCCAGTACTTC.

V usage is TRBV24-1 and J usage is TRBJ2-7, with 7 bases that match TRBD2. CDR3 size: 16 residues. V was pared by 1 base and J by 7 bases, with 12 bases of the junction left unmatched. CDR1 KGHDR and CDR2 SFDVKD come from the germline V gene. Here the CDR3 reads CATSDLVGLRQWEQYF. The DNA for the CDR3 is TGTGCCACCAGTGATTTAGTGGGACTACGTCAATGGGAGCAGTACTTC.

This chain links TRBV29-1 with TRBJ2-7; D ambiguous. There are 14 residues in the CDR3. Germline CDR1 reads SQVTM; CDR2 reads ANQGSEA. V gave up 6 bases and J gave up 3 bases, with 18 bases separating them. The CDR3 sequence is CSVRAAGLFYEQYF. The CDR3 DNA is TGCAGCGTCCGGGCCGCAGGCTTATTCTACGAGCAGTACTTC.

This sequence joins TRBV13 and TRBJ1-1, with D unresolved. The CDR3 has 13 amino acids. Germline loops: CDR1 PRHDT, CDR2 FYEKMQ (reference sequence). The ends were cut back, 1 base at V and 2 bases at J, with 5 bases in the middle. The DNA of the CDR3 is TGTGCCAGCAGCTTAGTCGGAAACACTGAAGCTTTCTTT. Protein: CASSLVGNTEAFF.

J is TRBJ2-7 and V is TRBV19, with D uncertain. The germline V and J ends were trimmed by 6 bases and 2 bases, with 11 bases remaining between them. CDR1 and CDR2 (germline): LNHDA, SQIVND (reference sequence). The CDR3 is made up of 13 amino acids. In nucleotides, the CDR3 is TGTGCCAGTAGCGCTACTCGGGCCTACGAGCAGTACTTC. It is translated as CASSATRAYEQYF.

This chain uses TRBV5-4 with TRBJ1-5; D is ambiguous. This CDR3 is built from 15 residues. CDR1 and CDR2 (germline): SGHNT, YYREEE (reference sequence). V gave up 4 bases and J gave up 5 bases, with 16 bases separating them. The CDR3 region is CASSHPGQRDQPQHF. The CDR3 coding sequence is TGTGCCAGCAGCCACCCTGGTCAACGGGATCAGCCCCAGCATTTT.